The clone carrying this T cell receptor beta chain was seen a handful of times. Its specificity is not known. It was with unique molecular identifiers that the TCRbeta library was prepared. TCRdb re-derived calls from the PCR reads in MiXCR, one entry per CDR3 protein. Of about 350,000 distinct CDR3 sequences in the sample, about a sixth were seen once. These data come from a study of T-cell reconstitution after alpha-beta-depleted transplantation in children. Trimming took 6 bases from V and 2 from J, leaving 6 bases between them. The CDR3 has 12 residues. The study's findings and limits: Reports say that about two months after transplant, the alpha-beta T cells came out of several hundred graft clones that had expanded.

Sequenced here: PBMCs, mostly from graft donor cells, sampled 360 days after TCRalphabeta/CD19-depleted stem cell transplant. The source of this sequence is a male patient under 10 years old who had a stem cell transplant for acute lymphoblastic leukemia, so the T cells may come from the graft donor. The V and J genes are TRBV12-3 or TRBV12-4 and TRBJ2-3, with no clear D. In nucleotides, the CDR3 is TGTGCCAGCAGACCCCACACAGATACGCAGTATTTT. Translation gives CASRPHTDTQYF.